This T cell receptor (beta chain) is drawn from a study of PD-1 blockade in classical Hodgkin lymphoma. On this clone: Its specificity is unknown.

The CDR3 extends over 13 amino acids. The V end lost 5 bases, the J end lost 5 bases, and 12 bases lay between the germline ends. Germline CDR1 is SGHTA and CDR2 is FQGNSA. The time point: cycle 4 day 1 (C4D1), after five to seven weeks of nivolumab. Each and every patient relapsed after autologous stem cell transplantation, and patients got differing brentuximab vedotin exposure. Libraries were prepared by immunoSEQ multiplex PCR; TCRdb keeps only in-frame clonotypes and omits some of them. Of approximately 110,000 clones in the sample, about nine tenths were seen once. Study outcomes and limitations: CD8+ TCR diversity did not rise significantly by C4D1, unlike CD4+.

The chain has TRBV7-2 and TRBJ2-5; a possible D gene is TRBD2 (6 bases). Sequences were derived from peripheral blood mononuclear cells (PBMCs), sampled before the fourth cycle of nivolumab. The source of this sequence is a human donor with classical Hodgkin lymphoma. In nucleotides, the CDR3 is TGTGCCAGCAGCGCGGACTACCTGGAGACCCAGTACTTC. As protein: CASSADYLETQYF.